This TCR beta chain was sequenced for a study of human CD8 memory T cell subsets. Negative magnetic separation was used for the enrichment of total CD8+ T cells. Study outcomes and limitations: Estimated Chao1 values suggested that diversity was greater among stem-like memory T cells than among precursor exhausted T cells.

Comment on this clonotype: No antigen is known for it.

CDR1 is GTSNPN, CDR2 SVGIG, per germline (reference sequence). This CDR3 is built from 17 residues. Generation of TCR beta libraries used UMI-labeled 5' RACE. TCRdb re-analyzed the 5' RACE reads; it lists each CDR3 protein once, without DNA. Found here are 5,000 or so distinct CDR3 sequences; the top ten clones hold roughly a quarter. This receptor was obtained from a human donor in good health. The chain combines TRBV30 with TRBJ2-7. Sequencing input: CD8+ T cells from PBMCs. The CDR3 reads CAWSVFGRPGFSYEQYF.